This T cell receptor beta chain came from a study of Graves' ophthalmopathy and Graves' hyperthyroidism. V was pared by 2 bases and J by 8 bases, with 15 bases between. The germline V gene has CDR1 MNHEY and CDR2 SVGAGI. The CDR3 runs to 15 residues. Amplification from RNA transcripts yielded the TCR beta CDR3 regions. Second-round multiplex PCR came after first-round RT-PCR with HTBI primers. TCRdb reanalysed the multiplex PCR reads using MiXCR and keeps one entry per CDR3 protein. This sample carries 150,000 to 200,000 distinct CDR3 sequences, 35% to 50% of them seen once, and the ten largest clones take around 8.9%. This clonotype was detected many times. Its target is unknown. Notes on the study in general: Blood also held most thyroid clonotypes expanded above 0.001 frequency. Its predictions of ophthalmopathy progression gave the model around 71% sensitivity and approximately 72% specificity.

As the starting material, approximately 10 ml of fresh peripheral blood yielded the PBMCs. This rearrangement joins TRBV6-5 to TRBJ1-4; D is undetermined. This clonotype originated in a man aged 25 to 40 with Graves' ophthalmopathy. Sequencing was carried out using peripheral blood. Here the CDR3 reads CASSYEHSKGEKLFF. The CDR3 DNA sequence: TGTGCCAGCAGTTACGAACATTCCAAAGGGGAAAAACTGTTTTTT.